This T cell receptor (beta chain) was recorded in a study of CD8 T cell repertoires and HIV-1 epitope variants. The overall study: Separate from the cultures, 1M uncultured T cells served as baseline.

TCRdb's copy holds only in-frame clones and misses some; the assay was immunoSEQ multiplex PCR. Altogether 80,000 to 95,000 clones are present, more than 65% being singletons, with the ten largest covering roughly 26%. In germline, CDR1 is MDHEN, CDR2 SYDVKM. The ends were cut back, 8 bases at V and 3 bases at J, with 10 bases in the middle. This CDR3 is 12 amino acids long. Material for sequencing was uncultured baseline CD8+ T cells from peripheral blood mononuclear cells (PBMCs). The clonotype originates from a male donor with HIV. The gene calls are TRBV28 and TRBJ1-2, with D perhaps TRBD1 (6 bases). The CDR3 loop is CASAQGHYGYTF. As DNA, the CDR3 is TGTGCCAGCGCGCAGGGGCACTATGGCTACACCTTC.